The 10 T cell receptor beta chains below all came from one sample that was sequenced in a study of blood T cell repertoires in COVID-19. Clones were read by immunoSEQ multiplex PCR, and TCRdb kept only the in-frame ones, dropping some. The sample holds more than 85,000 clones, around nine tenths seen once. The specimen was peripheral blood. Receptor source: a human donor in a cohort sampled during active COVID-19.

This clone has a handful of counts. The rearrangement uses TRBV6-2 or TRBV6-3 and TRBJ2-5, with 7 bases lining up with TRBD2. After removal of 5 bases from V and 6 bases from J, the junction contained 12 bases not matched to a gene. There are 15 residues in the CDR3. Germline V gives CDR1 MNHEY, CDR2 SVGEGT. CDR3 sequence reads: CASSAGTTEFQTQYF. The CDR3 nucleotides read TGTGCCAGCAGTGCCGGGACTACAGAGTTCCAGACCCAGTACTTC.

CDR3: CASSPLGLVSAGELFF. As DNA, the CDR3 is TGTGCCAGCAGCCCGCTGGGACTAGTTAGCGCCGGGGAGCTGTTTTTT. V gene TRBV7-3 combines with J gene TRBJ2-2; 8 bases are a match to TRBD2. J lost 6 bases, V lost 5 bases, and 11 bases had no gene match. Germline V CDR1 and CDR2: SGHTA, FQGTGA. The CDR3 sequence is 16 residues long.

The rearrangement links TRBV25-1 to TRBJ2-1; tentative D call: TRBD2 (6 bases). CDR1 and CDR2 from the germline V gene are MGHDK and SYGVNS. V dropped 8 bases and J dropped 7 bases, with 18 bases sitting between them. CDR3 length: 14 residues. As DNA, the CDR3 is TGTGCCAGCCGAGCGTCGGGGAGGTTGAATGAGCAGTTCTTC. Translated: CASRASGRLNEQFF.

The rearrangement uses TRBV5-1 and TRBJ1-6; weak D call: TRBD1 (6 bases). This CDR3 region has 15 residues. Looked up from germline, CDR1 is SGHRS and CDR2 is YFSETQ. V gave up 2 bases and J gave up 6 bases, with 12 bases separating them. The DNA for the CDR3 is TGCGCCAGCAGCTTCCGGGACACGCGTAATTCACCCCTCCACTTT. This translates into CASSFRDTRNSPLHF.

V is TRBV7-9 and J is TRBJ1-2; 7 bases match TRBD1. Trimming removed 5 bases from V and 7 bases from J; junction bases left unmatched: 4. From germline, CDR1 is SEHNR and CDR2 FQNEAQ (reference sequence). CDR3 length: 12 residues. DNA of the CDR3: TGTGCCAGCAGCCTACAGGGGTCTGGCTACACCTTC. Protein sequence: CASSLQGSGYTF.

This sequence joins TRBV5-1 and TRBJ1-4; unclear D gene. This CDR3 is built from 15 residues. The germline gives CDR1 SGHRS, CDR2 YFSETQ. V was pared by 4 bases and J by 0 bases, with 10 bases between. CDR3 bases: TGCGCCAGCAGCCTGTCCCTTGCAACTAATGAAAAACTGTTTTTT. The encoded protein is CASSLSLATNEKLFF.

This sequence joins TRBV5-1 and TRBJ1-6, with 9 bases fitting TRBD1. There are 15 residues in the CDR3. After removal of 0 bases from V and 7 bases from J, the junction contained 2 bases not matched to a gene. Germline V CDR1 and CDR2: SGHRS, YFSETQ. The CDR3 protein is CASSLAGTGNSPLHF. The CDR3 DNA is TGCGCCAGCAGCTTGGCCGGGACAGGGAATTCACCCCTCCACTTT.

The V call is TRBV7-9, the J call TRBJ2-1, with 11 bases identical to TRBD2. Germline CDR1 is SEHNR and CDR2 is FQNEAQ (reference sequence). The CDR3 covers 16 residues. V lost 7 bases to trimming and J lost 5 bases; unmatched junction nucleotides: 10. The CDR3 loop is CASTREGTSGNNEQFF. The CDR3 DNA sequence: TGTGCCAGCACACGAGAAGGGACTAGCGGAAACAATGAGCAGTTCTTC.

CDR3 residues: CASSGTSAKVAKNIQYF. CDR3 DNA sequence: TGTGCCAGTAGCGGGACTAGCGCAAAGGTAGCCAAAAACATTCAGTACTTC. This chain joins TRBV19 and TRBJ2-4, with 10 bases that match TRBD2. The CDR3 runs to 17 residues. CDR1 and CDR2 from the germline V gene are LNHDA and SQIVND (reference sequence). Trimming cost V 6 bases and J 0 bases; bases outside gene matches: 8.

This clone was seen a few times. The V call is TRBV3-1 (or the pseudogene TRBV3-2), the J call TRBJ1-5; unclear D gene. CDR3 length equals 13 residues. In germline, CDR1 is LGHDT, CDR2 YNNKEL (reference sequence). V was pared by 3 bases and J by 7 bases, with 10 bases between. CDR3 protein: CASSQAPGQPQHF. For the CDR3, the DNA is TGTGCCAGCAGCCAGGCCCCAGGACAGCCCCAGCATTTT.